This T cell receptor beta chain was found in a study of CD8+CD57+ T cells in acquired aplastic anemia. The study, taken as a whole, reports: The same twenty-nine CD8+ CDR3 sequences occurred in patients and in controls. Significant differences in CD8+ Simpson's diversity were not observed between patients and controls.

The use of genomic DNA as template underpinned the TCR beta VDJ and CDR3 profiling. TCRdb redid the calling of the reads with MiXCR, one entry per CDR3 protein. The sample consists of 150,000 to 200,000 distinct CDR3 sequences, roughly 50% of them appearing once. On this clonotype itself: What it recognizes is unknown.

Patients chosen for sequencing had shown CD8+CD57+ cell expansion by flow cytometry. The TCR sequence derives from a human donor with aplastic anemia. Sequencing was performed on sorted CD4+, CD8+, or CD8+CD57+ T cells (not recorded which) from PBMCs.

In DNA form, the CDR3 reads TGTGCCAGCAGTGAATCGTCCTACGAGCAGTACTTC. It specifies CASSESSYEQYF. The V call is TRBV2, the J call TRBJ2-7; the D is unclear. This CDR3 spans 12 amino acids. Per the germline V gene, CDR1 is SNHLY and CDR2 is FYNNEI. V was cut by 2 bases and J by 1 base, with 3 bases left in between.